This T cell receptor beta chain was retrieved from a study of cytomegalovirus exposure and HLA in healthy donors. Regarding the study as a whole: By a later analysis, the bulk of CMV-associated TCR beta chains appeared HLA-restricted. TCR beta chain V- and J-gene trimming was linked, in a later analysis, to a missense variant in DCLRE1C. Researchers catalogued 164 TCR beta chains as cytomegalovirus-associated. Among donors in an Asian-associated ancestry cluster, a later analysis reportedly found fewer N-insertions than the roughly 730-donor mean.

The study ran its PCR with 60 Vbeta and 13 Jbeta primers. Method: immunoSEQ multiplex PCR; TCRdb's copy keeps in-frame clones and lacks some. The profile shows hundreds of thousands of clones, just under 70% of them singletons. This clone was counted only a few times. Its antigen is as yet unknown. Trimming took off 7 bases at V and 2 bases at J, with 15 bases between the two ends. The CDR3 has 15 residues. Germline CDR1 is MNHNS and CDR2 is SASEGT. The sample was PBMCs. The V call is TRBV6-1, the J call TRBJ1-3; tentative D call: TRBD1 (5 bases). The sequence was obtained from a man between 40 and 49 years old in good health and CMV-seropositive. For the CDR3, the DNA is TGTGCCAGCACCCTGACAGACATGACTGGAAACACCATATATTTT. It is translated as CASTLTDMTGNTIYF.